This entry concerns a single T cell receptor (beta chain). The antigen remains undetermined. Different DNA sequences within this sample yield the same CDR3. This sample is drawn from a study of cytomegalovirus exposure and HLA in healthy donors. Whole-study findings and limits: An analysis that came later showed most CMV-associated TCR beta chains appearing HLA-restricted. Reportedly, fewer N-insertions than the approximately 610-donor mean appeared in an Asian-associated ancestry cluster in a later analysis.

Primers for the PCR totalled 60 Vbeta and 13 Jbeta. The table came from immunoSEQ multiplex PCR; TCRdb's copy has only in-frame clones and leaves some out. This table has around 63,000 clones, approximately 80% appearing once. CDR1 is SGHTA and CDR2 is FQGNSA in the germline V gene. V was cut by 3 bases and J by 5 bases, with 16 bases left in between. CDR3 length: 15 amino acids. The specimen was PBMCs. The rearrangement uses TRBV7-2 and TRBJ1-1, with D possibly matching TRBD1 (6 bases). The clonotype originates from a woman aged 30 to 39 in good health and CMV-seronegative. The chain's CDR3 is CASSLNGGLNTEAFF. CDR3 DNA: TGTGCCAGCAGCTTGAACGGGGGGCTAAATACTGAAGCTTTCTTT.